Shown below are 22 T cell receptor beta chains from a single sample sequenced in a study of cytomegalovirus exposure and HLA in healthy donors. The PCR contained 60 Vbeta and 13 Jbeta primers. Generated by immunoSEQ multiplex PCR, the TCRdb table keeps only in-frame clones and is missing some. The profile shows about 150,000 clones, around 79% of them singletons. The sample was PBMCs. The receptors come from a human donor in good health.

The CDR3 loop is CASSPTSGTYNEQFF. CDR3 nucleotides: TGTGCCAGCAGTCCGACTAGCGGGACCTACAATGAGCAGTTCTTC. V usage is TRBV6-5 and J usage is TRBJ2-1, with 11 bases aligning to TRBD2. CDR3 length equals 15 residues. J lost 2 bases, V lost 5 bases, and 2 bases had no gene match. CDR1 and CDR2 from the germline V gene are MNHEY and SVGAGI.

V gene TRBV4-3 combines with J gene TRBJ2-3; TRBD2 matches 9 bases. Germline CDR1 LGHNA, CDR2 YSLEER. CDR3 length equals 16 residues. V lost 0 bases and J lost 6; bases outside the gene matches: 7. Here the CDR3 reads CASSQEAGLAQDTQYF. For the CDR3, the DNA is TGCGCCAGCAGCCAAGAAGCGGGACTAGCACAGGATACGCAGTATTTT.

This clone was counted once. The J gene is TRBJ2-2, the V gene TRBV4-2, with 14 bases identical to TRBD2. V dropped 3 bases and J dropped 4; count of bases not matched to a gene: 10. This CDR3 contains 19 residues. Germline V gene sequence: CDR1 LGHNA, CDR2 YNFKEQ. CDR3 DNA sequence: TGTGCCAGCAGCCACGATCCGGGACTAGCGGGGGAGCCCACCGGGGAGCTGTTTTTT. It yields the protein CASSHDPGLAGEPTGELFF.

The J gene is TRBJ1-1, the V gene TRBV11-3; D remains unclear. V gave up 4 bases and J gave up 3 bases, with 6 bases separating them. The V gene's germline CDR1 is SGHNT and CDR2 YENEEA. The CDR3 has 12 amino acids. The CDR3 sequence: CASSSVDTEAFF. CDR3 sequence (DNA): TGTGCCAGCAGCTCAGTGGACACTGAAGCTTTCTTT.

This clone was found a few times. This sequence joins TRBV6-1 and TRBJ2-3; D gene unclear. Germline V gene data show CDR1 as MNHNS and CDR2 as SASEGT. V lost 2 bases and J lost 6, with 3 bases in between. The CDR3 loop spans 11 amino acids. CDR3 region: CASSELDTQYF. DNA of the CDR3: TGTGCCAGCAGTGAACTGGATACGCAGTATTTT.

V usage is TRBV14 and J usage is TRBJ2-6, with 7 bases matching TRBD2. CDR3 length equals 15 residues. The V gene end was trimmed by 4 bases and the J gene end by 1 base; junction bases not matched to a gene: 1. Germline loops: CDR1 SGHDN, CDR2 FVKESK. CDR3 residues: CASSLLASGANVLTF. The CDR3 nucleotides read TGTGCCAGCAGCCTACTAGCGTCTGGGGCCAACGTCCTGACTTTC.

This clone was found a few times. The V gene is TRBV2, the J gene TRBJ1-1; no definite D call. Per germline, CDR1 SNHLY and CDR2 FYNNEI. The CDR3 runs 15 residues. Trimming removed 5 bases at V and 2 bases at J, with 15 bases between. The CDR3 region is CASSSLGVINTEAFF. CDR3 in DNA: TGTGCCAGCAGTTCCCTCGGGGTAATCAACACTGAAGCTTTCTTT. The variable domain in full, with the rest retrieved from reference TRBV2 and TRBJ1-1, is EPEVTQTPSHQVTQMGQEVILRCVPISNHLYFYWYRQILGQKVEFLVSFYNNEISEKSEIFDDQFSVERPDGSNFTLKIRSTKLEDSAMYFCASSSLGVINTEAFFGQGTRLTVV.

Here the CDR3 DNA reads TGTGCCTGGACCCCTTCCCCCGCGGGGGCGGCTCAGCCCCAGCATTTT. Translated: CAWTPSPAGAAQPQHF. This sequence joins TRBV30 and TRBJ1-5, with a weak D call TRBD1 (6 bases). The V gene's germline CDR1 is GTSNPN and CDR2 SVGIG (reference sequence). This CDR3 is built from 16 residues. V lost 4 bases to trimming and J lost 6 bases, with 22 bases between them.

The chain uses TRBV4-3 and TRBJ2-5; possibly TRBD1 for D (6 bases). V shed 1 base and J shed 4 bases, with 13 bases lying between them. Germline CDR1 LGHNA, CDR2 YSLEER. This CDR3 is 15 amino acids long. CDR3 coding DNA: TGCGCCAGCAGCCAAGGGGGGCCAACCGGAGAGACCCAGTACTTC. Translating it yields CASSQGGPTGETQYF.

The chain is built from TRBV10-3 and TRBJ2-3; a possible D gene is TRBD2 (5 bases). Trimming cost V 8 bases and J 1 base, with 7 bases left between them. The CDR3 extends over 12 amino acids. CDR1 and CDR2 (germline): ENHRY, SYGVKD. The CDR3 is CAIFGGTDTQYF. The CDR3 DNA reads as TGTGCCATCTTCGGGGGCACAGATACGCAGTATTTT.

The chain carries TRBV28 and TRBJ2-5; 7 bases agree with TRBD1. This CDR3 is built from 15 residues. Losses at the gene ends were 5 bases for V and 1 base for J; bases not matched to a gene: 7. The germline V gene has CDR1 MDHEN and CDR2 SYDVKM. CDR3 sequence: CASSRPHRGQETQYF. The CDR3 DNA is TGTGCCAGCAGTCGCCCTCACAGGGGCCAAGAGACCCAGTACTTC. The full variable domain, its missing parts supplied by reference TRBV28 and TRBJ2-5, is DVKVTQSSRYLVKRTGEKVFLECVQDMDHENMFWYRQDPGLGLRLIYFSYDVKMKEKGDIPEGYSVSREKKERFSLILESASTNQTSMYLCASSRPHRGQETQYFGPGTRLLVL.

V gene TRBV30 combines with J gene TRBJ1-1, with TRBD1 matching over 7 bases. This CDR3 is 13 amino acids long. Trimming took 3 bases from V and 7 from J; bases not matched to a gene: 8. Germline V gene sequence: CDR1 GTSNPN, CDR2 SVGIG (reference sequence). CDR3 bases: TGTGCCTGGAGAGGGACAGAAAAATTTGAAGCTTTCTTT. Translation gives CAWRGTEKFEAFF.

This chain uses TRBV5-1 with TRBJ2-7; a weak D match, TRBD2 (6 bases). The CDR3 length is 16 residues. The germline V gene has CDR1 SGHRS and CDR2 YFSETQ. The V end was cut by 0 bases, the J end by 6 bases, with 19 bases between. CDR3 sequence (DNA): TGCGCCAGCAGCTTGGAGGGAGGCAGGGCAAACCGCGAGCAGTACTTC. It codes for CASSLEGGRANREQYF. The whole variable domain, remainder taken from reference TRBV5-1 and TRBJ2-7, is KAGVTQTPRYLIKTRGQQVTLSCSPISGHRSVSWYQQTPGQGLQFLFEYFSETQRNKGNFPGRFSGRQFSNSRSEMNVSTLELGDSALYLCASSLEGGRANREQYFGPGTRLTVT.

V is TRBV5-1 and J is TRBJ2-7; TRBD2 agrees at 8 bases. This CDR3 region has 14 residues. Germline CDR1 and CDR2: SGHRS and YFSETQ. V lost 4 bases to trimming and J lost 3 bases; unmatched junction nucleotides: 6. Here the CDR3 DNA reads TGCGCCAGCAGCACAAGCGGGAGAGGCTACGAGCAGTACTTC. Its protein product is CASSTSGRGYEQYF.

Turning to this clone: An end of the junction does not agree with germline; a read error may underlie this. The chain carries TRBV2 and TRBJ1-2; TRBD1 aligns across 8 bases. Germline CDR1 is SNHLY and CDR2 is FYNNEI. The CDR3 sequence is 16 residues long. This CDR3 is CASPIGQGQNIYGYPF. The CDR3 DNA is TGTGCCAGCCCGATTGGACAGGGCCAAAACATCTATGGCTACCCCTTC.

The CDR3 reads CASSQSGQLLYEQYF. CDR3 sequence (DNA): TGTGCCAGCAGTCAATCGGGACAGCTCCTCTACGAGCAGTACTTC. The V and J genes are TRBV27 and TRBJ2-7, with 7 bases matching TRBD1. The CDR3 has 15 amino acids. CDR1 is MNHEY, CDR2 SMNVEV, per germline (reference sequence). Trimming cost V 5 bases and J 3 bases; bases outside gene matches: 10.

This chain uses TRBV7-6 with TRBJ1-1; D not certain. The CDR3 has 15 amino acids. V lost 2 bases and J 1 base, leaving 11 bases between the germline ends. Per germline, CDR1 SGHVS and CDR2 FNYEAQ. The CDR3 sequence is CASSLHTEENTEAFF. The DNA of the CDR3 is TGTGCCAGCAGCTTACACACCGAAGAGAACACTGAAGCTTTCTTT.

CDR3 amino acids: CASSQEAQAGEQYF. The CDR3 DNA follows: TGTGCCAGCAGCCAAGAAGCCCAAGCAGGGGAGCAGTACTTC. The gene calls are TRBV14 and TRBJ2-7; D is possibly TRBD1 (5 bases). The CDR3 length is 14 residues. V lost 0 bases and J 7 bases, leaving 13 bases between the germline ends. CDR1 SGHDN and CDR2 FVKESK come from the germline V gene.

This chain links TRBV2 with TRBJ1-5, with 8 bases aligning to TRBD1. Germline V gives CDR1 SNHLY, CDR2 FYNNEI. This CDR3 has 18 residues. The trim removed 6 bases at V and 3 bases at J, leaving 16 bases unmatched. This CDR3 is CASRANYGTGEDNQPQHF. CDR3 in DNA: TGTGCCAGCAGAGCTAATTACGGGACAGGCGAGGACAATCAGCCCCAGCATTTT.

The chain has TRBV6-6 and TRBJ2-1; TRBD2 matches at 7 bases. CDR3 length: 14 residues. V lost 4 bases to trimming and J lost 5 bases; unmatched junction nucleotides: 5. CDR1 and CDR2 from the germline V gene are MNHNY and SVGAGI (reference sequence). Here the CDR3 DNA reads TGTGCCAGCAGTTTGCGTGGGGGGGACAATGAGCAGTTCTTC. Its translation: CASSLRGGDNEQFF.

This clone came up a few times. The rearrangement uses TRBV7-8 and TRBJ2-3, with 7 bases that match TRBD1. V shed 7 bases, J shed 2 bases, and the junction held 6 bases outside the gene matches. The CDR3 has 14 amino acids. Germline-derived CDR1 and CDR2 are SGHVS and FQNEAQ. The CDR3 region is CASIEDRSTDTQYF. In nucleotides, the CDR3 is TGTGCCAGCATAGAGGACAGGTCCACAGATACGCAGTATTTT.

The chain links TRBV5-6 to TRBJ1-6; D gene unclear. CDR3 length: 15 residues. The V end lost 3 bases, the J end lost 7 bases, and 14 bases lay between the germline ends. Germline assignment: CDR1 SGHDT and CDR2 YYEEEE. The chain's CDR3 is CASSSPPTGNSPLHF. DNA for the CDR3: TGTGCCAGCAGCTCCCCCCCTACGGGGAATTCACCCCTCCACTTT. Looking up the rest from reference TRBV5-6 and TRBJ1-6 gives the full variable domain: DAGVTQSPTHLIKTRGQQVTLRCSPKSGHDTVSWYQQALGQGPQFIFQYYEEEERQRGNFPDRFSGHQFPNYSSELNVNALLLGDSALYLCASSSPPTGNSPLHFGNGTRLTVT.